This T cell receptor (beta chain) was captured by sequencing in a study of blood T cell repertoires in COVID-19. Study-wide background: Donors of Cohort 3 who recovered were those that had two negative PCRs, clearance, or symptom resolution. Acute and convalescent COVID-19 specimens originated in the United States, Italy and Spain.

Which cohort a participant joined came from the clinical history participants gave. The data were produced by immunoSEQ multiplex PCR, yet TCRdb's version contains in-frame clones alone and is incomplete. The sample records about 210,000 clones, approximately 86% being singletons. Germline CDR1 is LNHDA and CDR2 is SQIVND (reference sequence). The CDR3 length is 17 residues. Germline trimming cut 3 bases from V and 6 bases from J; bases unmatched to any gene: 16. The chain employs TRBV19 and TRBJ1-1; 7 bases fit TRBD1. This TCR was sampled from a woman aged 35 to 49 in a cohort exposed to, infected with or recovered from COVID-19 (not recorded which). Sequenced input: PBMCs or T cells enriched from blood (not recorded which). CDR3: CASSMGPGTEFGAEAFF. The CDR3 region has the DNA TGTGCCAGTAGTATGGGCCCCGGGACAGAGTTTGGGGCTGAAGCTTTCTTT.